The 11 T cell receptor beta chains presented below share a single source sample, sequenced in a study of blood T cell repertoires in COVID-19. Some clones are missing from TCRdb's copy, which holds only in-frame ones; the method was immunoSEQ multiplex PCR. The repertoire holds around 270,000 clones, with over 80% as singletons. The specimen sequenced was peripheral blood. The receptors shown here come from a woman in her thirties or forties who had recovered from COVID-19.

This clone was counted between two and nine times. V is TRBV11-3 and J is TRBJ2-3; 12 positions agree with TRBD2. This CDR3 has 18 residues. Per germline, CDR1 SGHNT and CDR2 YENEEA. Trimming removed 3 bases from V and 5 bases from J; junction bases left unmatched: 12. CDR3 region: CASSFLAGGGSFGDTQYF. In DNA form, the CDR3 reads TGTGCCAGCAGCTTTCTAGCGGGGGGGGGAAGTTTCGGAGATACGCAGTATTTT.

The rearrangement links TRBV18 to TRBJ1-4; the D is unclear. The CDR3 extends over 14 amino acids. The V gene's germline CDR1 is KGHSH and CDR2 LQKENI. The germline V and J ends were trimmed by 3 bases and 7 bases, with 12 bases remaining between them. CDR3 sequence reads: CASSPSAEGEKLFF. For the CDR3, the DNA is TGTGCCAGCTCACCCTCGGCGGAGGGTGAAAAACTGTTTTTT.

CDR3: CATWTLLAGGEVDTQYF. The CDR3, as DNA: TGTGCCACCTGGACCCTTTTAGCGGGGGGGGAGGTAGATACGCAGTATTTT. The V gene is TRBV10-3, the J gene TRBJ2-3, with 11 bases fitting TRBD2. This CDR3 comprises 17 residues. V shed 10 bases, J shed 5 bases, and the junction held 17 bases outside the gene matches. Germline CDR1 is ENHRY and CDR2 is SYGVKD.

The chain carries TRBV6-6 and TRBJ2-7; the D gene is possibly TRBD1 (5 bases). The CDR3 is 15 residues long. The germline V gene has CDR1 MNHNY and CDR2 SVGAGI (reference sequence). The V end was cut by 6 bases, the J end by 1 base, with 16 bases between. DNA of the CDR3: TGTGCCAGCAGCCAGTCAGGGTTAAGTTCCTACGAGCAGTACTTC. This encodes CASSQSGLSSYEQYF.

The chain recombines TRBV24-1 with TRBJ2-7; D gene unclear. V dropped 4 bases and J dropped 6 bases, with 9 bases sitting between them. CDR1 is KGHDR and CDR2 is SFDVKD in the germline V gene. CDR3 length equals 12 residues. The CDR3 reads CATSDTSPEQYF. The CDR3 DNA sequence: TGTGCCACCAGTGACACTTCCCCCGAGCAGTACTTC.

The chain couples TRBV28 to TRBJ1-5; D may be TRBD1 (6 bases). Germline loops: CDR1 MDHEN, CDR2 SYDVKM. The CDR3 totals 15 residues. V was pared by 6 bases and J by 3 bases, with 15 bases between. The CDR3 loop is CASRITGIFNQPQHF. DNA of the CDR3: TGTGCCAGCAGGATCACAGGGATATTCAATCAGCCCCAGCATTTT. The whole variable domain, remainder taken from reference TRBV28 and TRBJ1-5, is DVKVTQSSRYLVKRTGEKVFLECVQDMDHENMFWYRQDPGLGLRLIYFSYDVKMKEKGDIPEGYSVSREKKERFSLILESASTNQTSMYLCASRITGIFNQPQHFGDGTRLSIL.

This chain connects TRBV6-6 to TRBJ2-3; the match to TRBD2 covers 11 bases. The CDR3 has 17 amino acids. With V trimmed by 5 bases and J by 2 bases, 9 bases remained unmatched. Per the germline V gene, CDR1 is MNHNY and CDR2 is SVGAGI (reference sequence). CDR3 in amino acids: CASSHGTSGTATDTQYF. DNA of the CDR3: TGTGCCAGCAGTCACGGGACTAGCGGAACCGCCACAGATACGCAGTATTTT.

The chain uses TRBV4-1 and TRBJ1-1; D unclear. V dropped 5 bases and J dropped 5 bases, with 21 bases sitting between them. This CDR3 comprises 16 residues. The germline V gene encodes CDR1 MGHRA and CDR2 YSYEKL. The CDR3 DNA reads TGCGCCAGCAGCTTCGTTATCGGGTCGCCAGAGACTGAAGCTTTCTTT. Translating gives CASSFVIGSPETEAFF.

This clone was observed once. The rearrangement joins TRBV28 to TRBJ2-1; 10 bases are a match to TRBD1. CDR1 MDHEN and CDR2 SYDVKM come from the germline V gene. CDR3 length: 15 amino acids. V was clipped by 5 bases and J by 9 bases; unmatched bases: 10. The CDR3 sequence is CASSADRGRVIEQFF. The CDR3 DNA sequence: TGTGCCAGCAGTGCCGACAGGGGGCGCGTTATTGAGCAGTTCTTC.

The chain recombines TRBV12-3 or TRBV12-4 with TRBJ1-1; tentative D call: TRBD1 (6 bases). The V gene lost 1 base and the J gene lost 7 bases, with 10 bases spanning the gap. This CDR3 contains 13 residues. CDR3 in amino acids: CASSLGQVLEAFF. As DNA, the CDR3 is TGTGCCAGCAGTTTAGGACAGGTGCTTGAAGCTTTCTTT.

This sequence joins TRBV10-1 and TRBJ2-2; no clear D gene. Per germline, CDR1 WNHNN and CDR2 SYGVQD (reference sequence). The CDR3 has 16 amino acids. V lost 2 bases and J lost 8, with 18 bases in between. CDR3 sequence reads: CASSEAARALCGELFF. The CDR3 region has the DNA TGCGCCAGCAGTGAGGCCGCTAGAGCCCTCTGTGGGGAGCTGTTTTTT.